This entry lists 30 T cell receptor beta chains sequenced from one sample in a study of blood T cell repertoires in COVID-19. Assay used: immunoSEQ multiplex PCR; TCRdb lists only in-frame clones, some missing. The sample yields a few hundred thousand clones, more than 80% seen once. The sample comprised PBMCs or T cells enriched from blood (not recorded which). The receptor set was obtained from a man between 18 and 29 years old who had recovered from COVID-19.

The chain employs TRBV5-5 and TRBJ1-2; D is ambiguous. V was trimmed by 1 base and J by 3 bases, leaving 7 bases between them. Germline CDR1 SGHKS, CDR2 YYEKEE (reference sequence). The CDR3 loop spans 13 amino acids. This CDR3 is CASSLSVDYGYTF. Written as DNA, the CDR3 is TGTGCCAGCAGCTTGAGCGTGGACTATGGCTACACCTTC.

The V and J genes are TRBV27 and TRBJ1-2, with D uncertain. CDR3 length: 13 amino acids. Trimming removed 3 bases from V and 5 bases from J, with 10 bases in between. CDR1 is MNHEY, CDR2 SMNVEV, per germline (reference sequence). CDR3 bases: TGTGCCAGCAGTTTCATGAGGGAATATGGCTACACCTTC. Encoded protein: CASSFMREYGYTF.

The chain employs TRBV27 and TRBJ1-2; 7 positions match TRBD1. CDR3 length: 16 residues. Germline CDR1 reads MNHEY; CDR2 reads SMNVEV (reference sequence). The V gene end was trimmed by 4 bases and the J gene end by 7 bases; junction bases not matched to a gene: 15. The CDR3 nucleotides read TGTGCCAGCAGTTCAGAGGGGGCGCAAGGTTTGGGTGGCTACACCTTC. Translated, it gives CASSSEGAQGLGGYTF.

This clone appeared a single time. This chain joins TRBV29-1 and TRBJ1-3; D gene uncertain. Trimming removed 7 bases from V and 0 bases from J, with 10 bases in between. The CDR3 sequence is 13 residues long. Per the germline V gene, CDR1 is SQVTM and CDR2 is ANQGSEA. This CDR3 is CSACEYSGNTIYF. CDR3 nucleotides: TGCAGCGCCTGTGAGTACTCTGGAAACACCATATATTTT.

CDR3 in amino acids: CASRPGTVNEKLFF. The DNA for the CDR3 is TGTGCCAGCAGGCCCGGGACAGTAAATGAAAAACTGTTTTTT. The chain recombines TRBV7-2 with TRBJ1-4; 7 bases line up with TRBD1. Looked up from germline, CDR1 is SGHTA and CDR2 is FQGNSA. The CDR3 consists of 14 residues. The V segment lost 6 bases and the J segment 5 bases; nucleotides outside the gene matches: 6.

The V and J genes are TRBV5-5 and TRBJ2-7; TRBD2 is a possible D gene (5 bases). V lost 4 bases to trimming and J lost 3 bases, with 11 bases between them. Per the germline V gene, CDR1 is SGHKS and CDR2 is YYEKEE (reference sequence). CDR3 length equals 13 residues. The CDR3 nucleotides are TGTGCCAGCAGCCCGGGGATGGACTACGAGCAGTACTTC. Its translation is CASSPGMDYEQYF. Full variable domain (remainder filled in from reference TRBV5-5 and TRBJ2-7): DAGVTQSPTHLIKTRGQQVTLRCSPISGHKSVSWYQQVLGQGPQFIFQYYEKEERGRGNFPDRFSARQFPNYSSELNVNALLLGDSALYLCASSPGMDYEQYFGPGTRLTVT.

The rearrangement uses TRBV7-3 and TRBJ2-2, with 10 bases lining up with TRBD1. This CDR3 has 15 amino acids. Trimming removed 4 bases from V and 5 bases from J; junction bases left unmatched: 4. Per germline, CDR1 SGHTA and CDR2 FQGTGA. The CDR3 DNA reads as TGTGCCAGCAGCTCCGGGACAGGGGAGACCGGGGAGCTGTTTTTT. Its translation: CASSSGTGETGELFF.

The chain has TRBV12-3 or TRBV12-4 and TRBJ1-1; D is undetermined. V gave up 5 bases and J gave up 8 bases, with 12 bases separating them. The CDR3 contains 12 residues. The CDR3 DNA sequence: TGTGCCAGCAGTGACACCTTCGGAGAAGCTTTCTTT. This encodes CASSDTFGEAFF.

This clone appeared a single time. The rearrangement links TRBV4-2 to TRBJ2-5; D might be TRBD2 (5 bases). There are 15 residues in the CDR3. Trimming left V 0 bases short and J 3 bases short, with 11 bases between. Germline V CDR1 and CDR2: LGHNA, YNFKEQ. CDR3 region: CASSQDSERKETQYF. The CDR3 bases are TGTGCCAGCAGCCAAGATTCCGAGCGGAAAGAGACCCAGTACTTC.

The gene calls are TRBV5-6 and TRBJ2-2; 9 nucleotides match TRBD1. Germline assignment: CDR1 SGHDT and CDR2 YYEEEE. This CDR3 spans 16 amino acids. V lost 2 bases and J lost 5; bases outside the gene matches: 7. Written as DNA, the CDR3 is TGTGCCAGCAGCTTAGAAGCGGGACAGGGAACCGGGGAGCTGTTTTTT. Its protein is CASSLEAGQGTGELFF.

About this clone itself: Its ends do not fully match the called genes, so a read error is possible. CDR3 sequence: CPSSQATTGGYEKLFF. In DNA form, the CDR3 reads TGTCCCAGCAGCCAAGCAACGACGGGGGGGTACGAAAAACTGTTTTTT. This sequence joins TRBV14 and TRBJ1-4, with D perhaps matching TRBD1 (5 bases). CDR3 length equals 16 residues. Germline loops: CDR1 SGHDN, CDR2 FVKESK.

This clone was observed a single time. The chain joins TRBV6-2 or TRBV6-3 to TRBJ2-7; D gene uncertain. Trimming stripped 0 bases from V and 2 bases from J, with 8 bases between. Germline CDR1 reads MNHEY; CDR2 reads SVGEGT. The CDR3 has 14 residues. The CDR3 bases are TGTGCCAGCAGTTACTCGACTTTCGCCTACGAGCAGTACTTC. Its protein product is CASSYSTFAYEQYF.

V is TRBV5-1 and J is TRBJ2-1, with 11 bases identical to TRBD2. Unmatched junction bases numbered 7, after V lost 4 bases and J lost 7 bases. Germline lookup yields CDR1 SGHRS and CDR2 YFSETQ. This CDR3 is built from 15 residues. The CDR3 reads CASSLSGGAVNEQFF. CDR3 DNA sequence: TGCGCCAGCAGCCTTAGCGGGGGGGCCGTAAATGAGCAGTTCTTC.

This clone was counted only a few times. The genes are TRBV7-9 and TRBJ2-1; 9 nucleotides agree with TRBD2. V shed 4 bases, J shed 4 bases, and the junction held 11 bases outside the gene matches. CDR1 is SEHNR and CDR2 is FQNEAQ in the germline V gene (reference sequence). The CDR3 runs to 17 residues. The CDR3 reads CASSSLLGGGVYNEQFF. The DNA for the CDR3 is TGTGCCAGCAGCTCCTTACTGGGCGGGGGGGTATACAATGAGCAGTTCTTC.

The V call is TRBV3-1 (or the pseudogene TRBV3-2), the J call TRBJ2-5; D call uncertain. Germline V gives CDR1 LGHDT, CDR2 YNNKEL (reference sequence). Trimming removed 3 bases at V and 2 bases at J, with 13 bases between. The CDR3 contains 15 residues. CDR3 in amino acids: CASSHPTTGQETQYF. CDR3 bases: TGTGCCAGCAGCCACCCCACGACCGGGCAAGAGACCCAGTACTTC.

Details on this clone: The sample carries other DNA sequences with the same CDR3. This chain connects TRBV2 to TRBJ1-2, with D unresolved. The CDR3 is made up of 13 amino acids. Between the trimmed V and J ends, which lost 4 bases and 5 bases, there was a span of 11 bases. The germline CDR1 and CDR2 sequences are SNHLY and FYNNEI. The CDR3 spells CASSAAEGYGYTF. The DNA for the CDR3 is TGTGCCAGCAGTGCCGCGGAGGGATATGGCTACACCTTC.

The V gene is TRBV5-5, the J gene TRBJ2-1; D is perhaps TRBD1 (6 bases). Trimming shortened V by 0 bases and J by 1 base, and 8 bases separated the two germline ends. The CDR3 has 15 amino acids. From germline, CDR1 is SGHKS and CDR2 YYEKEE (reference sequence). The CDR3 DNA sequence: TGTGCCAGCAGCTTGGCAGGGGTGTCCTACAATGAGCAGTTCTTC. It codes for CASSLAGVSYNEQFF.

The chain combines TRBV9 with TRBJ2-1, with 12 bases aligning to TRBD2. The CDR3 has 18 amino acids. Losses at the gene ends were 0 bases for V and 4 bases for J; bases not matched to a gene: 8. Germline assignment: CDR1 SGDLS and CDR2 YYNGEE. The CDR3 loop reads CASSVAPLAGGPYNEQFF. The CDR3 DNA follows: TGTGCCAGCAGCGTAGCACCCCTAGCGGGGGGGCCTTACAATGAGCAGTTCTTC.

This clone came up once. This chain links TRBV18 with TRBJ1-1; 8 nucleotides agree with TRBD1. The CDR3 totals 17 residues. Germline V gene sequence: CDR1 KGHSH, CDR2 LQKENI. V shed 3 bases and J 4 bases; nucleotides not matched to a gene: 13. The CDR3 coding sequence is TGTGCCAGCTCACCTGGGGTGACAGGGGTGGTGGGCACTGAAGCTTTCTTT. Protein product: CASSPGVTGVVGTEAFF.

The rearrangement links TRBV7-2 to TRBJ2-7, with TRBD2 matching over 7 bases. The CDR3 is 15 amino acids. CDR1 and CDR2 (germline): SGHTA, FQGNSA. J gave up 6 bases and V 4 bases, and 12 bases lay outside the gene matches. CDR3 nucleotides: TGTGCCAGCAGCTGGGCGGGAGTCACGACCCCCGAGCAGTACTTC. Encoded protein: CASSWAGVTTPEQYF.

V usage is TRBV5-1 and J usage is TRBJ2-2, with D possibly matching TRBD1 (6 bases). Per the germline V gene, CDR1 is SGHRS and CDR2 is YFSETQ. V was pared by 1 base and J by 5 bases, with 9 bases between. This CDR3 region has 14 residues. The CDR3 DNA reads TGCGCCAGCAGCTTGAGTCAGGGGACCGGGGAGCTGTTTTTT. This codes for CASSLSQGTGELFF.

The genes are TRBV5-8 and TRBJ1-2, with a possible D match to TRBD1 (5 bases). The CDR3 runs 14 residues. Trimming stripped 5 bases from V and 5 bases from J, with 16 bases between. The V gene's germline CDR1 is SGHTS and CDR2 YDEGEE. CDR3 in amino acids: CASSFTGDPYGYTF. CDR3 in DNA: TGTGCCAGCAGTTTCACGGGGGATCCTTATGGCTACACCTTC.

The chain combines TRBV24-1 with TRBJ2-5, with 7 bases fitting TRBD2. With 4 bases clipped from V and 1 base from J, the junction kept 5 bases outside the gene matches. CDR1 is KGHDR, CDR2 SFDVKD, per germline. The CDR3 totals 15 residues. CDR3 loop: CATSEAGRVQETQYF. The CDR3 DNA reads TGTGCCACCAGTGAAGCGGGAAGGGTCCAAGAGACCCAGTACTTC.

The chain joins TRBV7-2 to TRBJ2-1, with 7 bases aligning to TRBD2. Trimming took 4 bases from V and 4 from J; bases not matched to a gene: 10. The germline V gene encodes CDR1 SGHTA and CDR2 FQGNSA. The CDR3 has 16 residues. The CDR3 region is CASSWGGGPGYNEQFF. The CDR3 bases are TGTGCCAGCAGCTGGGGGGGAGGCCCCGGTTACAATGAGCAGTTCTTC.

V is TRBV5-8 and J is TRBJ1-5, with 8 bases identical to TRBD1. V shed 4 bases and J 2 bases; nucleotides not matched to a gene: 5. Per the germline V gene, CDR1 is SGHTS and CDR2 is YDEGEE. The CDR3 spans 15 residues. The CDR3 is CASSDPGQGNQPQHF. CDR3 nucleotide sequence: TGTGCCAGCAGCGATCCGGGACAGGGCAATCAGCCCCAGCATTTT.

The chain is built from TRBV15 and TRBJ2-3; possibly TRBD2 for D (6 bases). Germline V gives CDR1 LNHNV, CDR2 YYDKDF (reference sequence). CDR3 length: 17 amino acids. The V end lost 3 bases, the J end lost 6 bases, and 22 bases lay between the germline ends. In nucleotides, the CDR3 is TGTGCCACCAGCAGGGGCAGTTGGGGCGGGATGGGTGATACGCAGTATTTT. Its translation is CATSRGSWGGMGDTQYF.

This clone was picked up one time. This chain uses TRBV13 with TRBJ1-3; D unresolved. Germline assignment: CDR1 PRHDT and CDR2 FYEKMQ (reference sequence). The CDR3 is made up of 14 amino acids. The V and J ends lost 2 bases and 0 bases respectively, with 5 bases between them. This CDR3 is CASSLWLSGNTIYF. The CDR3 region has the DNA TGTGCCAGCAGCTTATGGCTCTCTGGAAACACCATATATTTT.

This chain uses TRBV24-1 with TRBJ2-7, with 8 bases fitting TRBD2. CDR1 is KGHDR, CDR2 SFDVKD, per germline. The V and J ends lost 3 bases and 0 bases, in that order; junction bases with no gene match: 3. The CDR3 has 15 residues. This CDR3 is CATSDKREFSYEQYF. The DNA for the CDR3 is TGTGCCACCAGTGATAAGCGGGAGTTCTCCTACGAGCAGTACTTC.

This clone was counted a few times. V usage is TRBV18 and J usage is TRBJ1-3; TRBD1 aligns across 8 bases. Trimming removed 5 bases from V and 2 bases from J; junction bases left unmatched: 2. Germline V gene data show CDR1 as KGHSH and CDR2 as LQKENI. The length of the CDR3 is 14 residues. CDR3 coding DNA: TGTGCCAGCTCAACGACAGGGGCTGGAAACACCATATATTTT. Amino acid sequence: CASSTTGAGNTIYF.

The V and J genes are TRBV6-4 and TRBJ2-7, with D perhaps TRBD2 (6 bases). CDR3 length equals 16 residues. Germline assignment: CDR1 MRHNA and CDR2 SNTAGT. V dropped 5 bases and J dropped 0 bases, with 17 bases sitting between them. The chain's CDR3 is CASSPSGEDSSYEQYF. In DNA, the CDR3 is TGTGCCAGCAGTCCCAGTGGGGAGGATAGCTCCTACGAGCAGTACTTC.